The clone carrying this TCR beta chain was detected a few times. Trimming pared 4 bases from V and 1 base from J, leaving 11 bases between. Germline loops: CDR1 SGHRS, CDR2 YFSETQ. The CDR3 is 14 residues long. The entry originates in a study of human T cells and chemical hapten exposure. Across the study: Patch tests applied 0.01% DPC to the upper back and were scored after 6 days.

Each cDNA molecule in the library carried unique molecular identifiers. TCRdb reanalysed the RACE reads using MiXCR and keeps one entry per CDR3 protein. In the table there are some 400,000 distinct CDR3 sequences, less than 6.5% of which are singletons. The time point is: pre-sensitization, week 0. Described treatment: therapeutic diphenylcyclopropenone sensitization with weekly scalp DPC. Unfractionated whole blood was the source from which total RNA was extracted. The rearrangement joins TRBV5-1 to TRBJ1-1; tentative D call: TRBD1 (5 bases). The receptor was isolated from a woman aged 45-65 years with alopecia areata. Some clones in this sample may be carry-over from other donors' samples. Source: whole blood, taken in connection with sensitization to the hapten diphenylcyclopropenone (DPC). The CDR3 reads CASSGKTGNTEAFF. The CDR3 nucleotides read TGCGCCAGCAGCGGTAAAACAGGGAACACTGAAGCTTTCTTT.